The 21 T cell receptor beta chains given below trace back to one sample, sequenced in a study of CD8 T cells in Susac syndrome. Reverse transcription of roughly 0.5 to 1 ug RNA used random hexamers. TCRdb recomputed calls from the immunoSEQ multiplex PCR reads with MiXCR, one row per CDR3 protein. The sample holds 350,000 to 550,000 distinct CDR3 sequences; around 83% are singletons and the top ten take approximately 0.11%. Sequencing was carried out using CD8+ T cells from PBMCs. These TCRs come from a human donor with multiple sclerosis.

The chain couples TRBV10-3 to TRBJ1-1; D remains ambiguous. Germline lookup yields CDR1 ENHRY and CDR2 SYGVKD. Trimming removed 6 bases at V and 2 bases at J, with 4 bases between. The CDR3 is 11 amino acids. The DNA of the CDR3 is TGTGCCATCAGGTCTAACACTGAAGCTTTCTTT. Protein product: CAIRSNTEAFF.

The rearrangement uses TRBV6-1 and TRBJ2-1; D is uncertain. Germline V CDR1 and CDR2: MNHNS, SASEGT. The CDR3 contains 15 residues. Trimming removed 6 bases from V and 3 bases from J, with 15 bases in between. CDR3 residues: CASRAGLANYNEQFF. DNA of the CDR3: TGTGCCAGCAGGGCCGGTCTGGCTAACTACAATGAGCAGTTCTTC.

In nucleotides, the CDR3 is TGTGCCAGTACTCCGGACAGCTATTTGAACACTGAAGCTTTCTTT. Residues: CASTPDSYLNTEAFF. The chain is built from TRBV19 and TRBJ1-1, with D maybe TRBD1 (6 bases). With 7 bases removed from V and 0 bases from J, the gap between germline ends came to 15 bases. The CDR3 is made up of 15 amino acids. Per germline, CDR1 LNHDA and CDR2 SQIVND (reference sequence).

The chain carries TRBV5-1 and TRBJ1-5, with D unclear. There are 16 residues in the CDR3. The V end was cut by 0 bases, the J end by 0 bases, with 10 bases between. Looked up from germline, CDR1 is SGHRS and CDR2 is YFSETQ. CDR3 nucleotides: TGCGCCAGCAGCTTGGTCTCACCTTATAGCAATCAGCCCCAGCATTTT. This encodes CASSLVSPYSNQPQHF.

This clonotype was observed a handful of times. CDR3 bases: TGCGCCAGCAGCTCCCGAGGGGGTGGCCCCTACGAGCAGTACTTC. Translation gives CASSSRGGGPYEQYF. The chain employs TRBV4-1 and TRBJ2-7, with D perhaps TRBD1 (6 bases). CDR3 length: 15 amino acids. CDR1 and CDR2 (germline): MGHRA, YSYEKL. Trimming removed 5 bases at V and 2 bases at J, with 16 bases between.

This clonotype has only one observation. The J gene is TRBJ2-5, the V gene TRBV7-2; 8 bases agree with TRBD1. The trim removed 5 bases at V and 5 bases at J, leaving 16 bases unmatched. CDR3 length: 17 residues. The germline CDR1 and CDR2 sequences are SGHTA and FQGNSA. Here the CDR3 reads CASSPKETGGPRETQYF. The DNA for the CDR3 is TGTGCCAGCAGCCCTAAGGAAACAGGGGGACCTCGGGAGACCCAGTACTTC.

The chain is built from TRBV6-1 and TRBJ2-1; TRBD1 agrees at 7 bases. Per the germline V gene, CDR1 is MNHNS and CDR2 is SASEGT. V lost 7 bases and J lost 4; bases outside the gene matches: 22. The CDR3 is 19 amino acids. The CDR3 DNA reads TGTGCCAGCAAAAGCGACAGGGCGAATATGTTTTACCCATACAATGAGCAGTTCTTC. Its protein product is CASKSDRANMFYPYNEQFF.

The genes are TRBV30 and TRBJ1-3, with D perhaps matching TRBD1 (6 bases). The V gene lost 4 bases and the J gene lost 2 bases, with 12 bases spanning the gap. The CDR3 extends over 14 amino acids. In germline, CDR1 is GTSNPN, CDR2 SVGIG (reference sequence). In nucleotides, the CDR3 is TGTGCCTGGACCTGGCGGGGGCCTGGAAACACCATATATTTT. Translation gives CAWTWRGPGNTIYF.

V is TRBV28 and J is TRBJ2-1; D is uncertain. The CDR3 covers 12 residues. V shed 6 bases and J shed 6 bases, with 9 bases lying between them. From germline, CDR1 is MDHEN and CDR2 SYDVKM. CDR3 sequence (DNA): TGTGCCAGCAGGGGATCCATCAATGAGCAGTTCTTC. Protein: CASRGSINEQFF.

In its sample, this clonotype was seen a few times. The rearrangement links TRBV13 to TRBJ2-7, with D hard to call. The CDR3 length is 11 residues. In germline, CDR1 is PRHDT, CDR2 FYEKMQ (reference sequence). With 5 bases removed from V and 3 bases from J, the gap between germline ends came to 5 bases. The CDR3 DNA sequence: TGTGCCAGCAGCATAAACTACGAGCAGTACTTC. This encodes CASSINYEQYF. The full variable domain, rest sourced from reference TRBV13 and TRBJ2-7, is AAGVIQSPRHLIKEKRETATLKCYPIPRHDTVYWYQQGPGQDPQFLISFYEKMQSDKGSIPDRFSAQQFSDYHSELNMSSLELGDSALYFCASSINYEQYFGPGTRLTVT.

CDR3 amino acids: CASNPSRPDTGELFF. The DNA of the CDR3 is TGTGCCAGTAATCCCAGCCGCCCGGACACCGGGGAGCTGTTTTTT. The chain joins TRBV27 to TRBJ2-2, with D unclear. The length of the CDR3 is 15 residues. The V gene lost 9 bases and the J gene lost 3 bases, with 17 bases spanning the gap. Germline values: CDR1 MNHEY, CDR2 SMNVEV (reference sequence).

The rearrangement links TRBV10-3 to TRBJ1-2; D possibly corresponds to TRBD1 (6 bases). The V and J ends lost 2 bases and 6 bases respectively, with 10 bases between them. The CDR3 is made up of 13 amino acids. The germline V gene encodes CDR1 ENHRY and CDR2 SYGVKD. The CDR3 bases are TGTGCCATCAGTGAGGAGACAGGCAATGGCTACACCTTC. Its protein product is CAISEETGNGYTF.

The chain is built from TRBV7-9 and TRBJ2-1; D is uncertain. The germline V gene has CDR1 SEHNR and CDR2 FQNEAQ (reference sequence). There are 12 residues in the CDR3. Trimming cost V 6 bases and J 6 bases, with 9 bases left between them. The CDR3, as DNA: TGTGCCAGCAGAAGGGAACTCAATGAGCAGTTCTTC. It encodes CASRRELNEQFF. Variable domain in full (rest from reference TRBV7-9 and TRBJ2-1): DTGVSQNPRHKITKRGQNVTFRCDPISEHNRLYWYRQTLGQGPEFLTYFQNEAQLEKSRLLSDRFSAERPKGSFSTLEIQRTEQGDSAMYLCASRRELNEQFFGPGTRLTVL.

This rearrangement joins TRBV27 to TRBJ2-1; the D gene could be TRBD1 or TRBD2 (5 bases each). V was shortened by 8 bases and J by 3 bases, with 14 bases between the two germline ends. Germline values: CDR1 MNHEY, CDR2 SMNVEV (reference sequence). The CDR3 covers 14 residues. CDR3 DNA sequence: TGTGCCAGCGCCATCGGGGCCGACTACAATGAGCAGTTCTTC. Its protein product is CASAIGADYNEQFF.

CDR3 region: CATSRGPYNEQFF. The DNA of the CDR3 is TGTGCCACCAGCAGAGGACCTTACAATGAGCAGTTCTTC. V and J are TRBV15 and TRBJ2-1; no reliable D call. The CDR3 runs to 13 residues. The ends were cut back, 1 base at V and 4 bases at J, with 5 bases in the middle. Looked up from germline, CDR1 is LNHNV and CDR2 is YYDKDF (reference sequence).

In this sample, this clonotype turned up a few times. The chain recombines TRBV6-5 with TRBJ2-7; D uncertain. The CDR3 totals 10 residues. The ends were cut back, 8 bases at V and 6 bases at J, with 8 bases in the middle. CDR1 and CDR2 from the germline V gene are MNHEY and SVGAGI. The CDR3 bases are TGTGCCAGCGCTCCCCTCGAGCAGTACTTC. Translating it yields CASAPLEQYF.

The chain has TRBV14 and TRBJ2-1; D perhaps matches TRBD2 (8 bases). Germline assignment: CDR1 SGHDN and CDR2 FVKESK. Trimming took off 6 bases at V and 8 bases at J, with 26 bases between the two ends. The CDR3 is 17 residues long. The DNA of the CDR3 is TGTGCCAGCAGACCCGGCGCAGGGGGACTAGGTTTCGATGAGCAGTTCTTC. This sequence encodes CASRPGAGGLGFDEQFF.

The rearrangement links TRBV27 to TRBJ1-2, with TRBD1 matching over 7 bases. CDR3 length equals 15 residues. The trim removed 0 bases at V and 6 bases at J, leaving 7 bases unmatched. Germline CDR1 and CDR2: MNHEY and SMNVEV (reference sequence). CDR3 residues: CASSLSLTGPDGYTF. As DNA, the CDR3 is TGTGCCAGCAGTTTATCCTTGACAGGGCCTGATGGCTACACCTTC.

V is TRBV2 and J is TRBJ2-3; the D gene is possibly TRBD1 (6 bases). The germline V gene encodes CDR1 SNHLY and CDR2 FYNNEI. CDR3 length: 14 residues. Trimming shortened V by 1 base and J by 6 bases, and 11 bases separated the two germline ends. CDR3 DNA: TGTGCCAGCAGTGAAGGGGGGCAAGACGATACGCAGTATTTT. It yields the protein CASSEGGQDDTQYF.

The chain joins TRBV12-3 or TRBV12-4 to TRBJ2-3, with TRBD2 matching 7 bases. The V and J ends lost 5 bases and 1 base, in that order; junction bases with no gene match: 6. There are 15 residues in the CDR3. CDR3 DNA sequence: TGTGCCAGCAGTCCCCCCAGCGGGGGCACAGATACGCAGTATTTT. It encodes CASSPPSGGTDTQYF.

The V and J genes are TRBV7-9 and TRBJ2-1; D may be TRBD1 or TRBD2 (5 bases each). This CDR3 is 12 amino acids long. V lost 8 bases and J lost 2, with 7 bases in between. In germline, CDR1 is SEHNR, CDR2 FQNEAQ (reference sequence). The CDR3 protein is CASRGPYNEQFF. The CDR3 nucleotides are TGTGCCAGCCGGGGACCCTACAATGAGCAGTTCTTC. Full variable domain (missing parts from reference TRBV7-9 and TRBJ2-1): DTGVSQNPRHKITKRGQNVTFRCDPISEHNRLYWYRQTLGQGPEFLTYFQNEAQLEKSRLLSDRFSAERPKGSFSTLEIQRTEQGDSAMYLCASRGPYNEQFFGPGTRLTVL.